This TCR beta chain is from a study of cytomegalovirus exposure and HLA in healthy donors. Whole-study findings and limits: The records held CMV serostatus as the only immune exposure information. Sequencing artifact likely explains a cluster of highly shared sequence variants.

For this clone: Its antigen is still unknown.

PCR amplification relied on 60 Vbeta primers (plus 13 Jbeta primers). Profiling relied on immunoSEQ multiplex PCR, and the TCRdb table lists in-frame clones only, not all of them. This sample carries roughly 93,000 clones, 70% to 80% of them seen once, and the ten largest clones take 0.5% to 0.65%. Sample: PBMCs. The source is a man aged 25-45 years in good health and CMV-seronegative.

The CDR3 bases are TGTGCCAGCAGTGAAGCGCGGCAGAATGAAGCTTTCTTT. Its protein is CASSEARQNEAFF. V is TRBV2 and J is TRBJ1-1; no clear D gene. Germline CDR1 and CDR2: SNHLY and FYNNEI. The CDR3 length is 13 residues. Between the trimmed V and J ends, which lost 0 bases and 7 bases, there was a span of 9 bases.